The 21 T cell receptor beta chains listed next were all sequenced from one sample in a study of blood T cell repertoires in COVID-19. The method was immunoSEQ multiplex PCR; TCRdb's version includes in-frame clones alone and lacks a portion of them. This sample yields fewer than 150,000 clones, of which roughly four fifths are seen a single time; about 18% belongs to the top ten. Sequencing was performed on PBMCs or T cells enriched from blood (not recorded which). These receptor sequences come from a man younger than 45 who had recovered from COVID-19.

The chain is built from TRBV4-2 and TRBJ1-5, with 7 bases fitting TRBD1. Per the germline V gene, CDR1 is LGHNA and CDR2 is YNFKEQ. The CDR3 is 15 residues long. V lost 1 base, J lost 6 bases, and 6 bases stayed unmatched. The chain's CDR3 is CASSQVGGPSQPQHF. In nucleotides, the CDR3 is TGTGCCAGCAGCCAAGTAGGGGGCCCTAGTCAGCCCCAGCATTTT.

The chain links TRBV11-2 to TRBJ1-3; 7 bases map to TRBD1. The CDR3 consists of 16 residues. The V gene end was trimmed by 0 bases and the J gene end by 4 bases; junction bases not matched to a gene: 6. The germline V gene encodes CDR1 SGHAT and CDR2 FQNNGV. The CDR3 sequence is CASSLDLTGAGNTIYF. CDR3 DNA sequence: TGTGCCAGCAGCTTAGACCTAACAGGGGCAGGAAACACCATATATTTT.

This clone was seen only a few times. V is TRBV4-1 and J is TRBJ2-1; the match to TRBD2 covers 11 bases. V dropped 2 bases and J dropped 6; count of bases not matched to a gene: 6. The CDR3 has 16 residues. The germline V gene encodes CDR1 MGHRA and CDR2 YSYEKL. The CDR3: CASSQLLAGAGNEQFF. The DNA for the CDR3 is TGCGCCAGCAGCCAACTACTAGCGGGAGCCGGCAATGAGCAGTTCTTC.

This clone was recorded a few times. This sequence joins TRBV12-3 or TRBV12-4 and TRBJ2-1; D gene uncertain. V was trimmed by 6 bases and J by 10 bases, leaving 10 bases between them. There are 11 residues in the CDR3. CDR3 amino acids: CASSPVREQFF. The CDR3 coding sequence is TGTGCCAGCAGCCCTGTCAGGGAGCAGTTCTTC.

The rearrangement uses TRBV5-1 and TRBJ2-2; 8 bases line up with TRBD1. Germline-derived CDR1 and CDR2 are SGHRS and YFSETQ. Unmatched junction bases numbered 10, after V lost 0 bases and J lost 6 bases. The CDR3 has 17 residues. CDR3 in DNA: TGCGCCAGCAGCTTGGCAGGGGGCTCAGGTTTTGCCGGGGAGCTGTTTTTT. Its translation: CASSLAGGSGFAGELFF.

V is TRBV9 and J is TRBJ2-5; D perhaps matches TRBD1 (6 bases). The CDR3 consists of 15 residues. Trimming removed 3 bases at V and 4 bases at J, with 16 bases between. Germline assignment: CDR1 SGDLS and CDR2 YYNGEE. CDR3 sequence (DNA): TGTGCCAGCAGCGGAACCCGGGACAACCGAGAGACCCAGTACTTC. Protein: CASSGTRDNRETQYF. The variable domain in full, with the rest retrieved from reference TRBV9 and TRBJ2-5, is DSGVTQTPKHLITATGQRVTLRCSPRSGDLSVYWYQQSLDQGLQFLIQYYNGEERAKGNILERFSAQQFPDLHSELNLSSLELGDSALYFCASSGTRDNRETQYFGPGTRLLVL.

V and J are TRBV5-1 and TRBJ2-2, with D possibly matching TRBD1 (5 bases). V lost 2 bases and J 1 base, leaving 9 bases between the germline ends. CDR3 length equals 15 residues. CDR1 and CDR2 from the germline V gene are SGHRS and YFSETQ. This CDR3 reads CASSFRGGNTGELFF. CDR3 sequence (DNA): TGCGCCAGCAGCTTTAGGGGTGGGAACACCGGGGAGCTGTTTTTT.

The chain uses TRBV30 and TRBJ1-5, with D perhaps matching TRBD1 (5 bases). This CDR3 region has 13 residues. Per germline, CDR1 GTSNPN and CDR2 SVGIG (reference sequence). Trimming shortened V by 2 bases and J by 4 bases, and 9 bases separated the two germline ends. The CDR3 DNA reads TGTGCCTGGAGTCCAGGGCTAAATCAGCCCCAGCATTTT. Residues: CAWSPGLNQPQHF.

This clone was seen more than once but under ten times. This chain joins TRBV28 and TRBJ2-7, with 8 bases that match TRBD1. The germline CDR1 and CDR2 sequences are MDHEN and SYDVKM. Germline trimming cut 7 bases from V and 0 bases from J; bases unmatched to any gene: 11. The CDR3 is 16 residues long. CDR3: CASTVMRTGGSYEQYF. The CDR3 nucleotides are TGTGCCAGCACCGTTATGCGCACAGGGGGCTCCTACGAGCAGTACTTC.

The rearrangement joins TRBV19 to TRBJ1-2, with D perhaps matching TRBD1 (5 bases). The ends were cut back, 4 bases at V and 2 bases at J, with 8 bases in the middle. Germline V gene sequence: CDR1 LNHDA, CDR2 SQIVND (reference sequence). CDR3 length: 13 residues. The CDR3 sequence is CASSRGLNYGYTF. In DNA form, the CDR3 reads TGTGCCAGTAGTAGGGGCCTCAACTATGGCTACACCTTC.

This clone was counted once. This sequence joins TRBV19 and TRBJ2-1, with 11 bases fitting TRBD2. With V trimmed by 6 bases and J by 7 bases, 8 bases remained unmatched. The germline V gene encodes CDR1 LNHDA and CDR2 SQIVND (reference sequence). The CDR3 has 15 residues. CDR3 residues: CASSVAGGPVNEQFF. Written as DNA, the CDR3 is TGTGCCAGTAGCGTAGCGGGGGGGCCGGTTAATGAGCAGTTCTTC.

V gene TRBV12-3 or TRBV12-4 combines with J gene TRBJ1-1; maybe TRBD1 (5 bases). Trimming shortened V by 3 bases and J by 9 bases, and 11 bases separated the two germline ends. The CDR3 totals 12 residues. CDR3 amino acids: CASSLKKGKAFF. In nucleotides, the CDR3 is TGTGCCAGCAGTTTGAAGAAGGGGAAAGCTTTCTTT.

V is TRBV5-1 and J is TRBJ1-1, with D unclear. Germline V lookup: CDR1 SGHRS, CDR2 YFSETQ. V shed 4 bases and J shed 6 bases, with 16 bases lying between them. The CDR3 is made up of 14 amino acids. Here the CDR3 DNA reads TGCGCCAGCAGCCCCGGTGAGGGATCCGCTGAAGCTTTCTTT. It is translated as CASSPGEGSAEAFF.

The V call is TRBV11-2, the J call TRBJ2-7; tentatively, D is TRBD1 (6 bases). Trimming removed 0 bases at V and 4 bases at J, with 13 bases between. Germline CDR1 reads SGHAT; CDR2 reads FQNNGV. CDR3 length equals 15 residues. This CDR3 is CASSLDGQSGYEQYF. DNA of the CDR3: TGTGCCAGCAGCTTAGATGGACAGTCTGGTTACGAGCAGTACTTC.

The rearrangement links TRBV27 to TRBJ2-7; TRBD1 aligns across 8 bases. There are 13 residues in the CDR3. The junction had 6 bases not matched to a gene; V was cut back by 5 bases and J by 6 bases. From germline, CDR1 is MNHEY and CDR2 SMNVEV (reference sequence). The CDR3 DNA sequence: TGTGCCAGCAGTCCCTCAGGGGGCTTCGAGCAGTACTTC. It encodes CASSPSGGFEQYF.

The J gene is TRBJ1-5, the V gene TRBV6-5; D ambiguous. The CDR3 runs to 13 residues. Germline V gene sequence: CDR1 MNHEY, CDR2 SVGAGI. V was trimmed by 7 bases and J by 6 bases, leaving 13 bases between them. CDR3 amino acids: CASTLNGRQPQHF. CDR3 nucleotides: TGTGCCAGCACACTCAATGGGCGTCAGCCCCAGCATTTT.

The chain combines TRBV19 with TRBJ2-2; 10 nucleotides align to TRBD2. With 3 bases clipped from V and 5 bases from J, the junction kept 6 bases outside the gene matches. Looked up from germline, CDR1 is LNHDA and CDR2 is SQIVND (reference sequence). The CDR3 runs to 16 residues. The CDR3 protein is CASSIGSGRTTGELFF. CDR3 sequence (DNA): TGTGCCAGTAGTATTGGTAGCGGGAGGACTACCGGGGAGCTGTTTTTT.

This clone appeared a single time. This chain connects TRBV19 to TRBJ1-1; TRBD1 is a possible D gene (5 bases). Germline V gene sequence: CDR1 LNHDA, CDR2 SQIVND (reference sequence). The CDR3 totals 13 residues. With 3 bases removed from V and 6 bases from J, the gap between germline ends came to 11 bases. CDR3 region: CASSMGGVSEAFF. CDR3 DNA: TGTGCCAGTAGTATGGGGGGGGTTTCTGAAGCTTTCTTT.

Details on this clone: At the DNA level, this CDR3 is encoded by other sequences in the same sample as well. CDR3 sequence (DNA): TGTGCCAGCAGCCAAGATCGAGATCAGCCCCAGCATTTT. It translates to CASSQDRDQPQHF. The chain has TRBV3-1 (or the pseudogene TRBV3-2) and TRBJ1-5; D gene uncertain. Deletions cut 0 bases from V and 5 bases from J, with 5 bases between. Germline V gene lookup returns CDR1 LGHDT and CDR2 YNNKEL (reference sequence). The CDR3 runs 13 residues.

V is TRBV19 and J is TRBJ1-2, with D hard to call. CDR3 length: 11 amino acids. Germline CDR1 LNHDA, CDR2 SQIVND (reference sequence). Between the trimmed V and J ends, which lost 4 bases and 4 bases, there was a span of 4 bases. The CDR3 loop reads CASSNTYGYTF. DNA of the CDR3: TGTGCCAGTAGTAACACCTATGGCTACACCTTC.

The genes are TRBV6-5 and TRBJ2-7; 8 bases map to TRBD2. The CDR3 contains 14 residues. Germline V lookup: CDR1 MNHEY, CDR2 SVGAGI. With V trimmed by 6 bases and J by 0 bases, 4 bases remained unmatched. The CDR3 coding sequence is TGTGCCAGCAGGGCGGGGGGCCCCTCCTACGAGCAGTACTTC. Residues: CASRAGGPSYEQYF.